These 31 T cell receptor beta chains were sequenced from one sample in a study of control samples from healthy donors and cancer patients. TCRdb's copy holds only in-frame clones and misses some; the assay was immunoSEQ multiplex PCR. Of 150,000 to 200,000 clones detected, around 90% appear once; the ten largest clones hold roughly 1.3%. Sequencing input: blood. These TCRs come from a woman in her fifties or sixties in good health.

The chain has TRBV6-5 and TRBJ2-5; 8 bases map to TRBD2. Looked up from germline, CDR1 is MNHEY and CDR2 is SVGAGI. With V trimmed by 8 bases and J by 1 base, 3 bases remained unmatched. The CDR3 is 13 amino acids. The CDR3 nucleotides are TGTGCCAGCTCACTAGCGGTCCAAGAGACCCAGTACTTC. Translation: CASSLAVQETQYF.

The V gene is TRBV28, the J gene TRBJ2-3; 9 nucleotides line up with TRBD2. V was pared by 1 base and J by 6 bases, with 8 bases of the junction left unmatched. The CDR3 runs to 16 residues. Germline V gene sequence: CDR1 MDHEN, CDR2 SYDVKM. The CDR3 nucleotides are TGTGCCAGCAGTTTATTGCTAGCGGGAACTTGGGATACGCAGTATTTT. This encodes CASSLLLAGTWDTQYF.

CDR3 nucleotides: TGTGCCAGCAGTGAAGCAGCGGGAGGGACAGATACGCAGTATTTT. It specifies CASSEAAGGTDTQYF. The chain has TRBV2 and TRBJ2-3, with 10 nucleotides matching TRBD2. J lost 3 bases, V lost 0 bases, and 0 bases had no gene match. Looked up from germline, CDR1 is SNHLY and CDR2 is FYNNEI. CDR3 size: 15 residues.

This chain joins TRBV25-1 and TRBJ1-3, with a weak D call TRBD1 (6 bases). The CDR3 is 16 residues long. From germline, CDR1 is MGHDK and CDR2 SYGVNS. The V gene lost 10 bases and the J gene lost 0 bases, with 19 bases spanning the gap. This chain's CDR3 is CATTPDRTCSGNTIYF. The CDR3 DNA is TGTGCCACCACCCCCGACAGGACCTGCTCTGGAAACACCATATATTTT.

This chain connects TRBV9 to TRBJ2-6; TRBD1 matches at 9 bases. Per the germline V gene, CDR1 is SGDLS and CDR2 is YYNGEE. V shed 4 bases, J shed 3 bases, and the junction held 2 bases outside the gene matches. This CDR3 spans 15 amino acids. The CDR3 sequence is CASSRTGDGANVLTF. The CDR3 DNA reads TGTGCCAGCAGCAGGACAGGGGATGGGGCCAACGTCCTGACTTTC.

The V gene is TRBV2, the J gene TRBJ1-5; 7 bases line up with TRBD1. J lost 4 bases, V lost 7 bases, and 10 bases had no gene match. The CDR3 is 15 amino acids. Germline V gene lookup returns CDR1 SNHLY and CDR2 FYNNEI. CDR3: CASTPMGQNNQPQHF. CDR3 bases: TGTGCCAGCACTCCAATGGGACAGAATAATCAGCCCCAGCATTTT.

This chain uses TRBV2 with TRBJ1-2; maybe TRBD1 (5 bases). Trimming left V 8 bases short and J 3 bases short, with 16 bases between. The CDR3 consists of 14 residues. The germline V gene encodes CDR1 SNHLY and CDR2 FYNNEI. The DNA of the CDR3 is TGTGCCAGCCTGGGGACGGACACCTACTATGGCTACACCTTC. This sequence encodes CASLGTDTYYGYTF.

The chain links TRBV18 to TRBJ2-1; 10 bases are shared with TRBD1. This CDR3 has 13 residues. J gave up 10 bases and V 5 bases, and 5 bases lay outside the gene matches. Germline loops: CDR1 KGHSH, CDR2 LQKENI. CDR3 residues: CASSGDRGREQFF. CDR3 DNA: TGTGCCAGCTCAGGAGACAGGGGGCGCGAGCAGTTCTTC.

As DNA, the CDR3 is TGTGCCAGCGGCACGGTCACAGGGAACACTGAAGCTTTCTTT. Translating gives CASGTVTGNTEAFF. This sequence joins TRBV27 and TRBJ1-1; the D gene is possibly TRBD1 (5 bases). Germline CDR1 and CDR2: MNHEY and SMNVEV (reference sequence). V lost 8 bases to trimming and J lost 1 base, with 14 bases between them. This CDR3 has 14 residues.

With respect to this clone: The same CDR3 can be traced to other DNA sequences in this sample. CDR3 in DNA: TGTGCCAGCAGCTCGGCAGGGGGCTTAGAGCAGTTCTTC. This sequence encodes CASSSAGGLEQFF. The chain couples TRBV11-3 to TRBJ2-1; 8 bases are a match to TRBD1. Losses at the gene ends were 4 bases for V and 10 bases for J; bases not matched to a gene: 6. The germline V gene encodes CDR1 SGHNT and CDR2 YENEEA. This CDR3 has 13 residues.

The chain recombines TRBV5-1 with TRBJ2-1, with 7 bases identical to TRBD1. The germline gives CDR1 SGHRS, CDR2 YFSETQ. The CDR3 is 15 residues long. The V and J ends lost 3 bases and 6 bases, in that order; junction bases with no gene match: 9. DNA for the CDR3: TGCGCCAGCAGCTACGTGACAGGGCCCCGCAATGAGCAGTTCTTC. Translation gives CASSYVTGPRNEQFF.

The chain uses TRBV7-2 and TRBJ2-3; 8 bases agree with TRBD2. V gave up 5 bases and J gave up 4 bases; unmatched junction bases: 8. Germline CDR1 reads SGHTA; CDR2 reads FQGNSA. The length of the CDR3 is 15 residues. The CDR3 loop reads CASSRGRAGADTQYF. For the CDR3, the DNA is TGTGCCAGCAGCAGAGGGAGAGCGGGGGCAGATACGCAGTATTTT.

The rearrangement links TRBV27 to TRBJ1-4; D unclear. V was shortened by 6 bases and J by 0 bases, with 11 bases between the two germline ends. The germline gives CDR1 MNHEY, CDR2 SMNVEV (reference sequence). The CDR3 contains 15 residues. The CDR3 is CASSQKWATNEKLFF. As DNA, the CDR3 is TGTGCCAGCAGCCAGAAGTGGGCAACTAATGAAAAACTGTTTTTT.

This clone was seen only once. The V and J genes are TRBV12-5 and TRBJ1-3, with D uncertain. Germline V CDR1 and CDR2: LGHNT, FRNRAP. V was clipped by 1 base and J by 11 bases, with 18 bases between them. The CDR3 sequence is 15 residues long. The DNA for the CDR3 is TGTGCTAGTGGTTTGGACCGACCGGGAGAATGTCCCATATATTTT. This translates into CASGLDRPGECPIYF.

This clone has only a few counts. This chain's CDR3 is CASSLGEGFTEAFF. CDR3 DNA sequence: TGTGCCAGTAGCCTTGGGGAGGGCTTCACTGAAGCTTTCTTT. This chain connects TRBV19 to TRBJ1-1; D remains unclear. V was trimmed by 6 bases and J by 4 bases, leaving 15 bases between them. Germline values: CDR1 LNHDA, CDR2 SQIVND (reference sequence). This CDR3 has 14 residues.

The chain has TRBV5-4 and TRBJ1-2; 7 bases are a match to TRBD1. Germline V gene data show CDR1 as SGHNT and CDR2 as YYREEE (reference sequence). V shed 4 bases and J 2 bases; nucleotides not matched to a gene: 8. CDR3 length equals 15 residues. This CDR3 reads CASSIADRVNYGYTF. CDR3 nucleotides: TGTGCCAGCAGCATCGCCGACAGGGTAAACTATGGCTACACCTTC.

With regard to this clone: The same CDR3 also results from other DNA sequences found in this sample. V and J are TRBV6-2 or TRBV6-3 and TRBJ1-1, with a possible D match to TRBD1 (5 bases). The germline V gene encodes CDR1 MNHEY and CDR2 SVGEGT. The CDR3 consists of 12 residues. V lost 2 bases and J lost 4, with 5 bases in between. CDR3 sequence: CASSYGGTEAFF. The CDR3 DNA is TGTGCCAGCAGTTACGGGGGCACTGAAGCTTTCTTT.

The chain is built from TRBV9 and TRBJ1-4, with D possibly matching TRBD1 (6 bases). Trimming left V 4 bases short and J 5 bases short, with 18 bases between. This CDR3 is 16 amino acids long. The V gene's germline CDR1 is SGDLS and CDR2 YYNGEE. CDR3 protein: CASSQAIDRRNEKLFF. The CDR3 coding sequence is TGTGCCAGCAGCCAAGCCATCGACAGGCGGAATGAAAAACTGTTTTTT.

The V and J genes are TRBV5-1 and TRBJ2-7; no firm D call. In germline, CDR1 is SGHRS, CDR2 YFSETQ. Trimming shortened V by 1 base and J by 3 bases, and 8 bases separated the two germline ends. The CDR3 totals 13 residues. The CDR3 nucleotides are TGCGCCAGCAGCTTGCAGTCCAGCTACGAGCAGTACTTC. Translating it yields CASSLQSSYEQYF.

The J gene is TRBJ1-2, the V gene TRBV3-1 (or the pseudogene TRBV3-2); 7 bases line up with TRBD1. The CDR3 is 19 residues long. Unmatched junction bases numbered 19, after V lost 6 bases and J lost 0 bases. Germline V gene data show CDR1 as LGHDT and CDR2 as YNNKEL (reference sequence). The CDR3 loop is CASRGGPATGLWANYGYTF. CDR3 nucleotides: TGTGCCAGCAGGGGGGGTCCCGCGACAGGGTTGTGGGCTAACTATGGCTACACCTTC.

This chain joins TRBV4-2 and TRBJ2-7, with D perhaps given as TRBD1 or TRBD2 (5 bases each). The CDR3 length is 14 residues. Trimming left V 2 bases short and J 4 bases short, with 12 bases between. Germline V gives CDR1 LGHNA, CDR2 YNFKEQ. CDR3 amino acids: CASSQSGQGYEQYF. The CDR3 nucleotides are TGTGCCAGCAGCCAATCGGGGCAGGGATACGAGCAGTACTTC.

The chain employs TRBV15 and TRBJ2-2; 8 positions agree with TRBD1. V trimming: 4 bases; J trimming: 3 bases; junction bases outside the gene matches: 4. The CDR3 extends over 15 amino acids. CDR1 and CDR2 (germline): LNHNV, YYDKDF (reference sequence). In DNA, the CDR3 is TGTGCCACCAGCACCCGGACAGGGCACACCGGGGAGCTGTTTTTT. Its translation is CATSTRTGHTGELFF.

This clone was seen once. This chain uses TRBV6-5 with TRBJ1-2; TRBD1 might be the D (5 bases). CDR1 MNHEY and CDR2 SVGAGI come from the germline V gene. This CDR3 contains 14 residues. V lost 2 bases to trimming and J lost 4 bases, with 11 bases between them. In DNA form, the CDR3 reads TGTGCCAGCAGTTACCGGGACGGACGCTATGGCTACACCTTC. Encoded protein: CASSYRDGRYGYTF.

The CDR3 nucleotides read TGTGCCAGCAGCTCCCCCAAAAACATTCAGTACTTC. As protein: CASSSPKNIQYF. The chain couples TRBV6-5 to TRBJ2-4; D uncertain. Deletions cut 6 bases from V and 2 bases from J, with 5 bases between. The CDR3 has 12 residues. Germline CDR1 reads MNHEY; CDR2 reads SVGAGI.

This chain links TRBV6-4 with TRBJ1-1; D remains unclear. This CDR3 spans 13 amino acids. The V gene lost 0 bases and the J gene lost 4 bases, with 6 bases spanning the gap. The V gene's germline CDR1 is MRHNA and CDR2 SNTAGT. The CDR3 DNA follows: TGTGCCAGCAGTGACTCGAAGACCACTGAAGCTTTCTTT. It is translated as CASSDSKTTEAFF.

The chain recombines TRBV16 with TRBJ1-2, with D perhaps matching TRBD1 (6 bases). This CDR3 is 14 amino acids long. Germline lookup yields CDR1 KGHSY and CDR2 FQNENV. V lost 5 bases and J 0 bases, leaving 10 bases between the germline ends. CDR3 bases: TGTGCCAGCAGCGGGGGCTATACTAACTATGGCTACACCTTC. Amino acids: CASSGGYTNYGYTF.

The V gene is TRBV27, the J gene TRBJ1-1; perhaps TRBD1 as D (6 bases). CDR1 and CDR2 from the germline V gene are MNHEY and SMNVEV (reference sequence). CDR3 length equals 16 residues. V was clipped by 7 bases and J by 0 bases, with 18 bases between them. The CDR3: CASKGGFWDMNTEAFF. The CDR3 nucleotides are TGTGCCAGCAAGGGGGGTTTTTGGGATATGAACACTGAAGCTTTCTTT.

This chain uses TRBV6-5 with TRBJ1-5; D gene unclear. CDR1 is MNHEY and CDR2 is SVGAGI in the germline V gene. This CDR3 contains 15 residues. The ends were cut back, 0 bases at V and 6 bases at J, with 12 bases in the middle. As DNA, the CDR3 is TGTGCCAGCAGTTACTCACGGGGTACCGGTCAGCCCCAGCATTTT. Amino acids: CASSYSRGTGQPQHF.

V usage is TRBV2 and J usage is TRBJ2-7; D uncertain. The CDR3 has 12 amino acids. The V gene lost 6 bases and the J gene lost 3 bases, with 9 bases spanning the gap. Per the germline V gene, CDR1 is SNHLY and CDR2 is FYNNEI. The CDR3 DNA is TGTGCCAGCAGCTACCTCTACTACGAGCAGTACTTC. The encoded protein is CASSYLYYEQYF.

This chain joins TRBV13 and TRBJ2-7, with 11 bases that match TRBD2. Trimming cost V 4 bases and J 6 bases; bases outside gene matches: 14. The CDR3 sequence is 17 residues long. Germline V CDR1 and CDR2: PRHDT, FYEKMQ (reference sequence). The CDR3 DNA follows: TGTGCCAGCAGCTCCCCCCCCTTAGCGGGAGGGCCGGGCGAGCAGTACTTC. It is translated as CASSSPPLAGGPGEQYF. The full variable domain, its missing parts supplied by reference TRBV13 and TRBJ2-7, is AAGVIQSPRHLIKEKRETATLKCYPIPRHDTVYWYQQGPGQDPQFLISFYEKMQSDKGSIPDRFSAQQFSDYHSELNMSSLELGDSALYFCASSSPPLAGGPGEQYFGPGTRLTVT.

In this sample, this clone turned up a few times. The CDR3 here is CASRPVGRTEKLFF. The CDR3 DNA reads TGTGCCAGCAGGCCGGTAGGCAGGACGGAAAAACTGTTTTTT. The chain links TRBV28 to TRBJ1-4; D is uncertain. CDR1 is MDHEN, CDR2 SYDVKM, per germline. The ends were cut back, 6 bases at V and 8 bases at J, with 16 bases in the middle. The CDR3 covers 14 residues.